This TCR beta chain was captured in a study of blood T cell repertoires in COVID-19. For the study at large: Sites in the United States, Italy and Spain provided acute and convalescent COVID-19 samples. T cells, B-cell-depleted T cells, or PBMCs supplied cDNA or gDNA.

The CDR3 is 12 residues long. Germline V gene sequence: CDR1 LNHDA, CDR2 SQIVND (reference sequence). V lost 2 bases and J lost 6, with 5 bases in between. Original analysis: Estimated nucleated cell counts came from reference gene primer amplification. This table comes from immunoSEQ multiplex PCR, and its TCRdb copy is limited to in-frame clones, with some not included. V and J calls and clone size are given by that table; D and trimming were obtained from the DNA. The table includes more than 200,000 clones, around 83% detected once. Material: peripheral blood. This sequence joins TRBV19 and TRBJ1-5; D remains ambiguous. This TCR was recovered from a woman in her forties who had recovered from COVID-19. CDR3 nucleotide sequence: TGTGCCAGTAGTATATTCGGTCAGCCCCAGCATTTT. Encoded protein: CASSIFGQPQHF.